The 2 T cell receptor beta chains listed next were all sequenced from one sample in a study of blood T cell repertoires in COVID-19. Measured with immunoSEQ multiplex PCR; TCRdb has only the in-frame clones, and not every one. The sample holds a few hundred thousand clones, around 84% seen once. The sample was PBMCs or T cells enriched from blood (not recorded which). The receptors derive from a woman aged 45-59 years who had been exposed to COVID-19.

The chain links TRBV7-9 to TRBJ2-7, with D perhaps matching TRBD2 (6 bases). This CDR3 contains 15 residues. Trimming shortened V by 2 bases and J by 9 bases, and 20 bases separated the two germline ends. The V gene's germline CDR1 is SEHNR and CDR2 FQNEAQ (reference sequence). The CDR3 nucleotides read TGTGCCAGCAGCTTAATACCGGGACTGCTTGGGGGGCAGTACTTC. Translated: CASSLIPGLLGGQYF.

Regarding this clone: The junction and the germline gene differ at one end; a read error may be behind it. This sequence joins TRBV12-3 or TRBV12-4 and TRBJ1-1; 9 bases match TRBD1. The CDR3 length is 12 residues. As DNA, the CDR3 is TGTGCCAGCAGTTTCCGGGGACAGGGTAGCCTCTTT. Translated: CASSFRGQGSLF.